This TCR beta chain originates from a study of blood T cell repertoires in COVID-19 (dated by TCRdb to the early 2020s). Regarding the complete study: Samples covering the acute and convalescent phases of COVID-19 were provided by collaborators in the United States, Italy and Spain. The repertoires were released in a freely available public database meant as a resource for research on the immune response to SARS-CoV-2. HLA class I and class II types, where available, came from metadata supplied by the sample provider rather than from assay-based typing. Subjects who had been exposed to COVID-19, were actively infected with it, or had recovered from it provided the deeply sampled blood TCRbeta repertoires that made up the dataset. The material from the prospective study consisted of cDNA or gDNA derived from T cells, B-cell-depleted T cells, or PBMCs. A de-identified subject ID, COVID-19 status, age in years and sex were almost always included in the sample metadata. Samples came from the ongoing ImmuneRACE study (first 160 participants) plus 1,254 subjects from 6 global collaborators. Here is what the overall study found, with its caveats: The amount of clinical and demographic metadata varied by source and participant and was provided uncurated.

Reading the germline V gene gives CDR1 SGHRS and CDR2 YFSETQ. V is trimmed back by 3 bases and J by 5 bases, and the junction contains 9 bases that no gene match accounts for. The CDR3 starts with the cysteine, ends with the phenylalanine, and has 15 residues. The read is trimmed to its CDR3 DNA, 45 bases read in frame from base 1. TCRbeta CDR3 regions were amplified from genomic DNA using the immunoSEQ Assay, a bias-controlled multiplex PCR. In the authors' own workflow: The number of nucleated cells in each sample was estimated from the amplification of reference gene primers within the assay. To quantify the absolute abundance of each unique TCRbeta CDR3 rearrangement, sequence reads were collapsed and filtered. For each sample, productive Simpson clonality was calculated by taking the square root of Simpson's diversity index across productive rearrangements. This is the immuneACCESS table as TCRdb keeps it, with only in-frame sequences that have V and J called. A part of the clones is gone; compared with another copy, unresolved V genes explain less than half, and the rest is unexplained. The V and J calls and clone size are taken from that table; D and trimming were inferred from the DNA. The sample data list 250,000 to 350,000 clones, and roughly 87% of these were observed just once. Approximately 2.2% of the sample is taken by the ten largest.

Whole blood was collected in K2EDTA tubes by collaborating institutions according to the institutions' own protocols. Collaborator samples were shipped for TCRbeta analysis as frozen whole blood, isolated PBMCs, or DNA extracted from either sample type. With regard to this clone: This clone's antigen is unknown. Base qualities are not provided; no much larger clone lies one nucleotide away.

Here the chain combines TRBV5-1 and TRBJ1-1, with TRBD1 identical over 8 junction bases. This clonotype was obtained from a young man with active or convalescent COVID-19. The sequenced sample consisted of peripheral blood. The CDR3: CASSWGFRGRTEAFF. The sequenced DNA: TGCGCCAGCAGCTGGGGATTCAGGGGGCGGACTGAAGCTTTCTTT.